The 21 T cell receptor beta chains in this list originate from one sample, sequenced in a study of regulatory T cells in long-lasting Graves disease. Construction of the TCR beta libraries employed iRepertoire HTBI primers in conjunction with Arm-PCR of CDR3 regions. TCRdb reprocessed the multiplex PCR reads via MiXCR and lists one record per CDR3 protein. The sample lists 550,000 or so distinct CDR3 sequences, around 12% occurring once. Time point noted: newly diagnosed GD, antithyroid drugs for less than 3 months. After RNA was extracted from PBMCs, the TCR library was made from it. This sample was also put to use in a study of T cells in Graves' hyperthyroidism and ophthalmopathy.

The sample in question was peripheral blood mononuclear cells (PBMCs), obtained at new diagnosis, from a patient treated with antithyroid drugs. These receptors were obtained from a woman aged 25-40 years with Graves disease.

This clonotype was counted a single time. This likely traces to a read error, being one base from a far larger clone. The chain is built from TRBV11-2 and TRBJ2-5; unclear D gene. Germline CDR1 is SGHAT and CDR2 is FQNNGV. V lost 0 bases, J lost 11 bases, and 13 bases lay in between. The CDR3 is made up of 13 amino acids. The CDR3 spells CASSLDRAEEQYF. CDR3 DNA: TGTGCCAGCAGCTTAGATCGGGCAGAAGAGCAGTACTTC.

This clonotype showed up many times. The chain employs TRBV6-5 and TRBJ1-1; the match to TRBD1 covers 7 bases. V trimming: 0 bases; J trimming: 8 bases; junction bases outside the gene matches: 3. CDR1 is MNHEY, CDR2 SVGAGI, per germline. This CDR3 region has 13 residues. The CDR3 DNA follows: TGTGCCAGCAGTTACTCTTGGACAGGAGAAGCTTTCTTT. It is translated as CASSYSWTGEAFF.

This clonotype has a count of ten or more. V usage is TRBV7-8 and J usage is TRBJ2-1; the match to TRBD2 covers 10 bases. CDR1 and CDR2 (germline): SGHVS, FQNEAQ. Trimming at V came to 1 base and at J to 0 bases, leaving 9 bases not matched to a gene. This CDR3 has 19 residues. CDR3 nucleotides: TGTGCCAGCAGCTTAGATCGTACTAGCGGGAAAAACTCCTACAATGAGCAGTTCTTC. This sequence encodes CASSLDRTSGKNSYNEQFF. Complete variable domain (other parts from reference TRBV7-8 and TRBJ2-1): GAGVSQSPRYKVAKRGQDVALRCDPISGHVSLFWYQQALGQGPEFLTYFQNEAQLDKSGLPSDRFFAERPEGSVSTLKIQRTQQEDSAVYLCASSLDRTSGKNSYNEQFFGPGTRLTVL.

This clonotype was observed many times. The rearrangement links TRBV6-2 or TRBV6-3 to TRBJ1-1, with a possible D match to TRBD1 (6 bases). Germline V gene data show CDR1 as MNHEY and CDR2 as SVGEGT. The CDR3 has 12 residues. The V end was cut by 4 bases, the J end by 7 bases, with 10 bases between. This CDR3 is CASSSPDSEAFF. CDR3 sequence (DNA): TGTGCCAGCAGTTCCCCGGACAGTGAAGCTTTCTTT.

The chain employs TRBV7-3 and TRBJ1-1; D might be TRBD1 (6 bases). Germline lookup yields CDR1 SGHTA and CDR2 FQGTGA. V gave up 6 bases and J gave up 7 bases, with 9 bases separating them. The CDR3 is made up of 11 amino acids. The CDR3 DNA is TGTGCCAGCAGAGGACAGCATGAAGCTTTCTTT. Translated, it gives CASRGQHEAFF.

As to this clonotype: The junction and the germline gene differ at one end; a read error may be behind it. This chain links TRBV2 with TRBJ2-7; D is perhaps TRBD1 (6 bases). The CDR3 spans 12 residues. The germline CDR1 and CDR2 sequences are SNHLY and FYNNEI. The CDR3 reads CASRRQAYGQYF. The CDR3 coding sequence is TGTGCCAGCAGGCGACAGGCGTACGGGCAGTACTTC.

Regarding this clonotype: At one end the junction does not follow the germline gene, possibly because of a read error. V gene TRBV28 combines with J gene TRBJ1-5; TRBD1 is a possible D gene (5 bases). Germline V CDR1 and CDR2: MDHEN, SYDVKM. The CDR3 has 13 amino acids. The CDR3 loop is CASSSLGGDPQHF. CDR3 nucleotide sequence: TGTGCCAGTAGTTCACTTGGGGGGGACCCCCAGCATTTT.

This clonotype was seen many times. The rearrangement joins TRBV30 to TRBJ2-1, with D hard to call. The V gene lost 1 base and the J gene lost 10 bases, with 14 bases spanning the gap. The germline CDR1 and CDR2 sequences are GTSNPN and SVGIG (reference sequence). The CDR3 runs to 13 residues. CDR3 bases: TGTGCCTGGAGTGAACTTAGTCTAAGCGAGCAGTTCTTC. Protein sequence: CAWSELSLSEQFF.

This clonotype has a count of ten or more. The chain combines TRBV5-1 with TRBJ2-1; D is unclear. Germline CDR1 reads SGHRS; CDR2 reads YFSETQ. The germline V and J ends were trimmed by 0 bases and 10 bases, with 11 bases remaining between them. The CDR3 loop spans 13 amino acids. CDR3 coding DNA: TGCGCCAGCAGCTTGGTTGCAGCAGGCGAGCAGTTCTTC. Translated: CASSLVAAGEQFF.

At least ten counts were recorded for this clonotype. This chain joins TRBV2 and TRBJ1-1; no definite D call. V was cut by 2 bases and J by 1 base, with 5 bases left in between. Germline loops: CDR1 SNHLY, CDR2 FYNNEI. The length of the CDR3 is 13 residues. CDR3 bases: TGTGCCAGCAGTGAAAGGACGAACACTGAAGCTTTCTTT. Amino acids: CASSERTNTEAFF.

The chain joins TRBV20-1 to TRBJ1-2, with D perhaps TRBD1 (6 bases). Per the germline V gene, CDR1 is DFQATT and CDR2 is SNEGSKA (reference sequence). The CDR3 sequence is 13 residues long. V was cut by 3 bases and J by 4 bases, with 12 bases left in between. The CDR3 loop reads CSARTGGSYGYTF. The CDR3 DNA reads TGCAGTGCTAGGACGGGGGGCAGCTATGGCTACACCTTC.

V and J are TRBV6-1 and TRBJ1-5; no clear D gene. Trimming removed 6 bases at V and 0 bases at J, with 15 bases between. Germline assignment: CDR1 MNHNS and CDR2 SASEGT. CDR3 length: 16 residues. The DNA for the CDR3 is TGTGCCAGCAGGGAAAGAGACGGGTATAGCAATCAGCCCCAGCATTTT. It yields the protein CASRERDGYSNQPQHF.

This chain joins TRBV4-3 and TRBJ2-3; D unresolved. The CDR3 has 18 residues. Trimming shortened V by 1 base and J by 8 bases, and 25 bases separated the two germline ends. Germline CDR1 LGHNA, CDR2 YSLEER. Here the CDR3 reads CASSQAFLSSVAHLTQYF. DNA of the CDR3: TGCGCCAGCAGCCAAGCTTTCCTGTCGAGCGTGGCACATCTTACGCAGTATTTT.

This clonotype was picked up many times. The J gene is TRBJ1-1, the V gene TRBV11-3; a weak D match, TRBD1 (6 bases). The germline V gene encodes CDR1 SGHNT and CDR2 YENEEA. V lost 5 bases and J lost 5, with 15 bases in between. The CDR3 consists of 14 residues. The CDR3 is CASSPRGRGTEAFF. In DNA, the CDR3 is TGTGCCAGCAGCCCCCGGGGGCGAGGAACTGAAGCTTTCTTT.

To note about this clonotype: One end of the junction does not line up with germline, which may come from a read error. The CDR3 loop reads CSAPDLMVTQPRHF. The CDR3 bases are TGCAGTGCCCCCGATCTAATGGTGACGCAGCCCCGGCATTTT. The chain combines TRBV20-1 with TRBJ1-5; D call uncertain. CDR1 and CDR2 from the germline V gene are DFQATT and SNEGSKA (reference sequence). The CDR3 contains 14 residues.

This clonotype has a count of ten or more. The rearrangement joins TRBV11-3 to TRBJ1-3; D is unclear. The CDR3 sequence is 16 residues long. The germline V and J ends were trimmed by 5 bases and 0 bases, with 14 bases remaining between them. The germline V gene encodes CDR1 SGHNT and CDR2 YENEEA. The CDR3 region has the DNA TGTGCCAGCAGCCCGTGGACGGCGAGCTCTGGAAACACCATATATTTT. Translated, it gives CASSPWTASSGNTIYF.

This clonotype occurred a few times. In nucleotides, the CDR3 is TGCGCCAGCAGCCAAATGCCTCAGGGACCGAACACCGGGGAGCTGTTTTTT. This sequence encodes CASSQMPQGPNTGELFF. The chain employs TRBV4-1 and TRBJ2-2; D might be TRBD1 or TRBD2, each matching 5 bases. V was shortened by 2 bases and J by 0 bases, with 13 bases between the two germline ends. The germline V gene encodes CDR1 MGHRA and CDR2 YSYEKL. The CDR3 sequence is 17 residues long.

This clonotype came up many times. The CDR3 region has the DNA TGTGCCACCAGCAGAGATCGGCAGGGACAAGAGACCCAGTACTTC. Amino acid sequence: CATSRDRQGQETQYF. The chain joins TRBV15 to TRBJ2-5, with D maybe TRBD1 (5 bases). V was pared by 0 bases and J by 2 bases, with 10 bases between. CDR3 length equals 15 residues. The germline gives CDR1 LNHNV, CDR2 YYDKDF (reference sequence).

A few counts support this clonotype. The rearrangement joins TRBV11-1 to TRBJ2-4; 9 bases are shared with TRBD1. The CDR3 extends over 15 amino acids. Germline V CDR1 and CDR2: SGHAT, FQDESV (reference sequence). Trimming cost V 5 bases and J 8 bases; bases outside gene matches: 10. CDR3 sequence reads: CASSPTLDRGDIQYF. CDR3 coding DNA: TGTGCCAGCAGCCCTACCTTGGACAGGGGCGACATTCAGTACTTC.

The chain combines TRBV30 with TRBJ1-1; D unresolved. The V gene lost 0 bases and the J gene lost 5 bases, with 10 bases spanning the gap. Germline CDR1 and CDR2: GTSNPN and SVGIG (reference sequence). This CDR3 is 13 amino acids long. CDR3 nucleotide sequence: TGTGCCTGGAGTGTATCGAGGGAAACTGAAGCTTTCTTT. It specifies CAWSVSRETEAFF.

This clonotype was found many times. The V and J genes are TRBV6-2 or TRBV6-3 and TRBJ2-3; 10 bases are a match to TRBD1. The CDR3 has 14 amino acids. The V gene's germline CDR1 is MNHEY and CDR2 SVGEGT. J gave up 4 bases and V 5 bases, and 3 bases lay outside the gene matches. The DNA of the CDR3 is TGTGCCAGCAGTGAAGGGACAGGGGCAGATACGCAGTATTTT. Translating gives CASSEGTGADTQYF.